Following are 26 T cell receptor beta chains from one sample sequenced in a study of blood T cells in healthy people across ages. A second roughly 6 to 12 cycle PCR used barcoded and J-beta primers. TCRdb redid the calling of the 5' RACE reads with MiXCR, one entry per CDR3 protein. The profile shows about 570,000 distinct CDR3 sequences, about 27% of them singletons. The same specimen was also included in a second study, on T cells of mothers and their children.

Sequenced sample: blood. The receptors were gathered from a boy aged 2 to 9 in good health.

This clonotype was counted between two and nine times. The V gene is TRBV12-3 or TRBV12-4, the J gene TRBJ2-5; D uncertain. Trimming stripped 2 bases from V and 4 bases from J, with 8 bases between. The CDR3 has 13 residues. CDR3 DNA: TGTGCCAGCAGTTTATACTATCGAGAGACCCAGTACTTC. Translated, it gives CASSLYYRETQYF.

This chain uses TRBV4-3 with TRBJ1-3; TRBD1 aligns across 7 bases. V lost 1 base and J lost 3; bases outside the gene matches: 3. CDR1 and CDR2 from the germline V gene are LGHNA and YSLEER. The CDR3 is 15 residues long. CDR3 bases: TGCGCCAGCAGCCAAGGGACAGGTATTGGAAACACCATATATTTT. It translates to CASSQGTGIGNTIYF.

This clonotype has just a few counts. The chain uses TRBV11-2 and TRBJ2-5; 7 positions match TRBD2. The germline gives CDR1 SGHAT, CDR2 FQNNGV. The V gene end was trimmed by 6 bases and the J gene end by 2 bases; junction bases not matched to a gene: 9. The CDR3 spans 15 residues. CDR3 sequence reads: CASSYAGLPQETQYF. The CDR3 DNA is TGTGCCAGCAGTTACGCGGGACTACCACAAGAGACCCAGTACTTC. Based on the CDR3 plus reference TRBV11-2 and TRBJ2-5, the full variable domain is EAGVAQSPRYKIIEKRQSVAFWCNPISGHATLYWYQQILGQGPKLLIQFQNNGVVDDSQLPKDRFSAERLKGVDSTLKIQPAKLEDSAVYLCASSYAGLPQETQYFGPGTRLLVL.

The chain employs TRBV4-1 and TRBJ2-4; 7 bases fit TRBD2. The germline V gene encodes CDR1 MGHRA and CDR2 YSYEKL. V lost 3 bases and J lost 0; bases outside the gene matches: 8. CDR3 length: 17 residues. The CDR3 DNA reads TGCGCCAGCAGCCATCCAACTAGCGATCGAGCCAAAAACATTCAGTACTTC. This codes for CASSHPTSDRAKNIQYF.

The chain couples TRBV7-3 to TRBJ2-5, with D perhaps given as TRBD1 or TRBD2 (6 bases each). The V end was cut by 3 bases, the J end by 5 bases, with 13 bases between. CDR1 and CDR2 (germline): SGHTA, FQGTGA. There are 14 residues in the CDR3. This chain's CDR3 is CASSLDWGAETQYF. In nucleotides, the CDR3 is TGTGCCAGCAGCTTGGACTGGGGGGCTGAGACCCAGTACTTC. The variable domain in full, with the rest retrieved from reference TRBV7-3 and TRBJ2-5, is GAGVSQTPSNKVTEKGKYVELRCDPISGHTALYWYRQSLGQGPEFLIYFQGTGAADDSGLPNDRFFAVRPEGSVSTLKIQRTERGDSAVYLCASSLDWGAETQYFGPGTRLLVL.

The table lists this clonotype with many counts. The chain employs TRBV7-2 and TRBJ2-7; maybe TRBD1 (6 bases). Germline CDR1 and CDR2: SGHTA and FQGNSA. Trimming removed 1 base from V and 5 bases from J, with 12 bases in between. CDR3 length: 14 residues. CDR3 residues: CASSLDGRGDEQYF. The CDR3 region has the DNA TGTGCCAGCAGCTTAGACGGCAGGGGAGACGAGCAGTACTTC.

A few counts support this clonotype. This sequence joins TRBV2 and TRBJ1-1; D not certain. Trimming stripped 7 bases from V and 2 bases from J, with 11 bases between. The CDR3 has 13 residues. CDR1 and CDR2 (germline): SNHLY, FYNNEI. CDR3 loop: CASIQEGNTEAFF. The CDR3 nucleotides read TGTGCCAGCATTCAGGAGGGTAACACTGAAGCTTTCTTT.

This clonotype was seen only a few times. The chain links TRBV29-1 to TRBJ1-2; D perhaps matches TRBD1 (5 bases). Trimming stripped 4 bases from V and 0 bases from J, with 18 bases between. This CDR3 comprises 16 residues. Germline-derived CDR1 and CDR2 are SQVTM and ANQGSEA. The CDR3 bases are TGCAGCGTTGCGCCTAGGGGTGGGACTTCTAACTATGGCTACACCTTC. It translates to CSVAPRGGTSNYGYTF.

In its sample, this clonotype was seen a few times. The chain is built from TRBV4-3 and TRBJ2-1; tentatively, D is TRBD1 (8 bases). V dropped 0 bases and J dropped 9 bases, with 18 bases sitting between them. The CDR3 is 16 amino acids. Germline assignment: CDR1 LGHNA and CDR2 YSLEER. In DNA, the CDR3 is TGCGCCAGCAGCCAAGATTCAGGGGGCAGGGGGGGTGAGCAGTTCTTC. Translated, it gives CASSQDSGGRGGEQFF.

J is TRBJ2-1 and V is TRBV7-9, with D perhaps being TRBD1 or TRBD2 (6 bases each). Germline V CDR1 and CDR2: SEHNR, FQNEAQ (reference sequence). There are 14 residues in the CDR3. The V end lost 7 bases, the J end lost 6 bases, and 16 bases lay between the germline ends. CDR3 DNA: TGTGCCAGCATAGACAGGCCGGAGGGCAATGAGCAGTTCTTC. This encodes CASIDRPEGNEQFF.

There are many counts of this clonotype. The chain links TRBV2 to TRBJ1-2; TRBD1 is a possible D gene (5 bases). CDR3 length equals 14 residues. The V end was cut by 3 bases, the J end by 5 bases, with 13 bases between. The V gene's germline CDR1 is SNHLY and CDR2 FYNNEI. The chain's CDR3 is CASSERQGNYGYTF. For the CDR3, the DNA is TGTGCCAGCAGTGAGCGGCAGGGAAATTATGGCTACACCTTC.

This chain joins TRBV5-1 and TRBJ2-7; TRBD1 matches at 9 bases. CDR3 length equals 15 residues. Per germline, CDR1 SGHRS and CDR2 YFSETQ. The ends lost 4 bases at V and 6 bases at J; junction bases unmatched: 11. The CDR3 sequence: CASSPGQGIFREQYF. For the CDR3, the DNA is TGCGCCAGCAGCCCGGGACAGGGAATTTTTCGCGAGCAGTACTTC.

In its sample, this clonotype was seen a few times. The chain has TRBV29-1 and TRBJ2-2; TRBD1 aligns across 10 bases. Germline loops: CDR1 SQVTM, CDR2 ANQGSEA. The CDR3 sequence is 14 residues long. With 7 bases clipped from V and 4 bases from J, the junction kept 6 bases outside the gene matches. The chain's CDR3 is CSATGQGFTGELFF. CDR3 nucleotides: TGCAGCGCAACGGGACAGGGGTTCACCGGGGAGCTGTTTTTT.

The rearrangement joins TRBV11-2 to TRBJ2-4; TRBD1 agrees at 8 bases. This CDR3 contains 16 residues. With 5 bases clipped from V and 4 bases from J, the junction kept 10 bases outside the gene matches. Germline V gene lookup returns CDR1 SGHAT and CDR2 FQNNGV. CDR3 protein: CASSAWTGLEKNIQYF. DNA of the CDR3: TGTGCCAGCAGCGCCTGGACAGGGTTAGAAAAAAACATTCAGTACTTC.

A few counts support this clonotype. The CDR3 loop reads CASSPGREYQPQHF. The CDR3 DNA reads as TGTGCCAGCTCACCAGGGCGGGAGTATCAGCCCCAGCATTTT. This chain joins TRBV18 and TRBJ1-5; no definite D call. The V and J ends lost 2 bases and 5 bases respectively, with 10 bases between them. The CDR3 sequence is 14 residues long. Germline CDR1 and CDR2: KGHSH and LQKENI.

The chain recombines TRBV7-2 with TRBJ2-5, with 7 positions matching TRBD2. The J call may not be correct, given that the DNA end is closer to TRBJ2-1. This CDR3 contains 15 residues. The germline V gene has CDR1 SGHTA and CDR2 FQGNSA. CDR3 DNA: TGTGCCAGCAGCTTAGAACTAGTGGGGGGAGGGGCGCAGTTCTTC. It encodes CASSLELVGGGAQFF.

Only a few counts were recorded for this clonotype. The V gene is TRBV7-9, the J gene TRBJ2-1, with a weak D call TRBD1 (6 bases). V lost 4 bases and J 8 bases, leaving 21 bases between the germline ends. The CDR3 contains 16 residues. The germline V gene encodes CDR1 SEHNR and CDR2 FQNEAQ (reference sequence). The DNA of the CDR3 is TGTGCCAGCAGCTCAATACAGGGCCCGTACGAGGATGAGCAGTTCTTC. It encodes CASSSIQGPYEDEQFF.

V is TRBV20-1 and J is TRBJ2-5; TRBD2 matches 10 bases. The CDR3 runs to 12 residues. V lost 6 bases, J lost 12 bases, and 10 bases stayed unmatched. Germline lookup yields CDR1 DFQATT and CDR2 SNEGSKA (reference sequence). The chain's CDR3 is CSALGLADYEYF. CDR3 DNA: TGCAGTGCCTTAGGACTAGCGGATTACGAGTACTTC.

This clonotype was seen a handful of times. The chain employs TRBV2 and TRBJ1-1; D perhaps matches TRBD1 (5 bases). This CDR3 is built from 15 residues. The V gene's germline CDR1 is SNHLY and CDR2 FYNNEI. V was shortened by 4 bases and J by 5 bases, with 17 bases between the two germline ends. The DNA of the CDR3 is TGTGCCAGCAGTGGAGGGCAGGAAGGGACGACTGAAGCTTTCTTT. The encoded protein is CASSGGQEGTTEAFF.

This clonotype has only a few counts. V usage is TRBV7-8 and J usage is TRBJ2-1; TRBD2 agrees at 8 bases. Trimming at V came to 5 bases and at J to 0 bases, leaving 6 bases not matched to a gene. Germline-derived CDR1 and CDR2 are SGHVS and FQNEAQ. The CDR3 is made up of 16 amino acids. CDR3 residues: CASSITGTSSYNEQFF. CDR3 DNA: TGTGCCAGCAGCATAACCGGGACTAGCTCCTACAATGAGCAGTTCTTC.

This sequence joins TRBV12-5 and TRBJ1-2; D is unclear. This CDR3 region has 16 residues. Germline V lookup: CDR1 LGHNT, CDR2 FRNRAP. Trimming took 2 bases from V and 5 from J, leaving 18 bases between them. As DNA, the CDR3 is TGTGCTAGTGGTTTGCCCACCTCGGCAGCAAAATATGGCTACACCTTC. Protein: CASGLPTSAAKYGYTF.

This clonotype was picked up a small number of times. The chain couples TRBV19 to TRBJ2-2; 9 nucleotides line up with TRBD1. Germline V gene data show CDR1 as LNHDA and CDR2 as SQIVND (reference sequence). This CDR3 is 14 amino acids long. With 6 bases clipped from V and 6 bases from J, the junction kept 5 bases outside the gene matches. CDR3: CASRGQGGAGELFF. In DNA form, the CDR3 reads TGTGCCAGTAGGGGACAGGGCGGCGCCGGGGAGCTGTTTTTT.

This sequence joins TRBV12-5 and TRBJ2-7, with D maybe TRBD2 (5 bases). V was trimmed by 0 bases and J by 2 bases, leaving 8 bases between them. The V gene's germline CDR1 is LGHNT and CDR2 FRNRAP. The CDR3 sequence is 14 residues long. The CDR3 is CASGLVGGPYEQYF. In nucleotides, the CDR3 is TGTGCTAGTGGTTTGGTAGGCGGGCCCTACGAGCAGTACTTC.

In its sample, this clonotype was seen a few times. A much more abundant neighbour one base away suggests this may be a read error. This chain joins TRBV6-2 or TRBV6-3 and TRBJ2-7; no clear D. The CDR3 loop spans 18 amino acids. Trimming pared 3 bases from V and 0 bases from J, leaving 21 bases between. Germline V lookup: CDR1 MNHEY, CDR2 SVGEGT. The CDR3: CASSYIRVFGLSSYEQYF. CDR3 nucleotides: TGTGCCAGCAGTTATATTCGCGTATTCGGCCTGAGCTCCTACGAGCAGTACTTC.

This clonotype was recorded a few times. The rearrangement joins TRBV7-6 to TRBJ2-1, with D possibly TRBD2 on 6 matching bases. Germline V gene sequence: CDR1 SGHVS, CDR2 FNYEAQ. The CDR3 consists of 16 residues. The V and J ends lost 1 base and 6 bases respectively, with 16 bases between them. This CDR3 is CASSLGPLTGANEQFF. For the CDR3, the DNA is TGTGCCAGCAGCTTAGGGCCCCTGACGGGAGCCAATGAGCAGTTCTTC. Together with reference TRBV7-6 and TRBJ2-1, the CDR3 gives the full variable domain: GAGVSQSPRYKVTKRGQDVALRCDPISGHVSLYWYRQALGQGPEFLTYFNYEAQQDKSGLPNDRFSAERPEGSISTLTIQRTEQRDSAMYRCASSLGPLTGANEQFFGPGTRLTVL.

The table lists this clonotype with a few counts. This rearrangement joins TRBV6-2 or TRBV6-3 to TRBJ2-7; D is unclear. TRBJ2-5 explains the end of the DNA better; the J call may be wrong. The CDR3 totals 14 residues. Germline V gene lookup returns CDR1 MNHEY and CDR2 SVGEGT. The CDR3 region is CASSDDTDQETQYF. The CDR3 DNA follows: TGTGCCAGCAGTGACGACACTGACCAAGAGACCCAGTACTTC.